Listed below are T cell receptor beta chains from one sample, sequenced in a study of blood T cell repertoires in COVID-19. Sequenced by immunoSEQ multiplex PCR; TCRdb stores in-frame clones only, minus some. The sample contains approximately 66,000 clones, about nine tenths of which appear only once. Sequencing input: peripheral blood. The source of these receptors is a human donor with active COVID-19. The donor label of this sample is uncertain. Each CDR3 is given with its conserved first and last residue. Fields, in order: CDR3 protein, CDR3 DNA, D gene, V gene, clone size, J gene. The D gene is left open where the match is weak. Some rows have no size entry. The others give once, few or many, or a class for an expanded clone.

CDR3: CASSYPWGRGSTGELFF
DNA: TGTGCCAGCAGTTACCCATGGGGGAGGGGTAGCACCGGGGAGCTGTTTTTT
D: TRBD2
V: TRBV6-2/TRBV6-3
size: NA
J: TRBJ2-2

CDR3: CASSGDRVSLNYGYTF
DNA: TGTGCCAGCAGCGGGGACAGGGTTAGTCTTAACTATGGCTACACCTTC
D: TRBD1
V: TRBV5-4
size: NA
J: TRBJ1-2

CDR3: CASSLVLISGANVLTF
DNA: TGTGCCAGCAGTTTAGTGCTAATCTCTGGGGCCAACGTCCTGACTTTC
D: NA
V: TRBV28
size: NA
J: TRBJ2-6

CDR3: CASSPSRLAGRDGELFF
DNA: TGTGCCAGCAGCCCAAGCAGGCTAGCGGGACGGGACGGGGAGCTGTTTTTT
D: TRBD2
V: TRBV7-2
size: NA
J: TRBJ2-2

CDR3: CASSFLTRRDTEAFF
DNA: TGTGCCAGCAGCTTCTTGACAAGGAGGGACACTGAAGCTTTCTTT
D: NA
V: TRBV5-6
size: few
J: TRBJ1-1

CDR3: CASSYRDRGPLEQYF
DNA: TGTGCCAGCAGCTACCGGGACAGGGGGCCTTTGGAGCAGTATTTT
D: TRBD1
V: TRBV7-2
size: NA
J: TRBJ2-3

CDR3: CASSFTRTDTQYF
DNA: TGTGCCAGCAGCTTCACACGCACAGATACGCAGTATTTT
D: NA
V: TRBV7-2
size: NA
J: TRBJ2-3

CDR3: CASSQDSGPYNEQFF
DNA: TGCGCCAGCAGCCAAGATAGCGGGCCCTACAATGAGCAGTTCTTC
D: TRBD2
V: TRBV4-3
size: NA
J: TRBJ2-1

CDR3: CASSSPQGGGYYEQYF
DNA: TGTGCCAGCAGTTCGCCCCAGGGGGGAGGCTACTACGAGCAGTACTTC
D: NA
V: TRBV27
size: NA
J: TRBJ2-7

CDR3: CASSEWGTGDYEQYF
DNA: TGTGCCAGCAGTGAATGGGGGACAGGGGACTACGAGCAGTACTTC
D: TRBD1
V: TRBV2
size: NA
J: TRBJ2-7

CDR3: CASSSGSGGQETQYF
DNA: TGTGCCAGCAGCTCCGGAAGCGGGGGGCAGGAGACCCAGTACTTC
D: TRBD2
V: TRBV7-3
size: NA
J: TRBJ2-5

CDR3: CASRSPGWGTGRETQYF
DNA: TGTGCCAGCAGATCCCCAGGGTGGGGCACGGGTCGAGAGACCCAGTACTTC
D: NA
V: TRBV28
size: NA
J: TRBJ2-5

CDR3: CASSLAGSGGYGYTF
DNA: TGTGCCAGCAGCTTAGCGGGGAGTGGTGGCTATGGCTACACCTTC
D: NA
V: TRBV7-8
size: NA
J: TRBJ1-2

CDR3: CASSISDSNYGYTF
DNA: TGTGCCAGTAGTATAAGCGACAGCAACTATGGCTACACCTTC
D: NA
V: TRBV19
size: NA
J: TRBJ1-2

CDR3: CASSIGRRRTFTDTQYF
DNA: TGTGCCAGTAGTATAGGTCGGAGACGAACTTTCACAGATACGCAGTATTTT
D: NA
V: TRBV19
size: once
J: TRBJ2-3

CDR3: CAAGSGVNEQYF
DNA: TGTGCCGCGGGATCGGGAGTTAACGAGCAGTACTTC
D: NA
V: TRBV28
size: NA
J: TRBJ2-7

CDR3: CASSSGQFLTDTQYF
DNA: TGCGCCAGCAGCTCGGGACAGTTCCTCACAGATACGCAGTATTTT
D: TRBD1
V: TRBV4-3
size: NA
J: TRBJ2-3

CDR3: CASSLLWETSYNSPLHF
DNA: TGTGCCAGCAGTTTATTGTGGGAGACATCCTATAATTCACCCCTCCACTTT
D: NA
V: TRBV27
size: NA
J: TRBJ1-6

CDR3: CASSHLHSNTEAFF
DNA: TGTGCCAGCAGCCACCTCCACTCGAACACTGAAGCTTTCTTT
D: NA
V: TRBV6-2/TRBV6-3
size: NA
J: TRBJ1-1

CDR3: CASSIGGSEAFF
DNA: TGTGCCAGTAGTATAGGGGGCTCTGAAGCTTTCTTT
D: NA
V: TRBV19
size: NA
J: TRBJ1-1

CDR3: CASKKTGISGGYTF
DNA: TGTGCCAGTAAAAAGACAGGGATCAGCGGTGGCTACACCTTC
D: TRBD1
V: TRBV19
size: NA
J: TRBJ1-2

CDR3: CASSLGLAGGPKETQYF
DNA: TGTGCCAGCAGCTTAGGGCTAGCGGGGGGGCCCAAAGAGACCCAGTACTTC
D: TRBD2
V: TRBV7-2
size: NA
J: TRBJ2-5

CDR3: CASTGAGSSYEQYF
DNA: TGTGCCAGCACTGGGGCCGGTAGCTCCTACGAGCAGTACTTC
D: NA
V: TRBV28
size: NA
J: TRBJ2-7

CDR3: CASSLTGQANTEAFF
DNA: TGTGCCAGCAGCCTTACGGGACAGGCGAACACTGAAGCTTTCTTT
D: TRBD1
V: TRBV7-9
size: NA
J: TRBJ1-1

CDR3: CASSPLAEEKLFF
DNA: TGTGCCAGCAGTCCCCTGGCGGAAGAAAAACTGTTTTTT
D: NA
V: TRBV28
size: NA
J: TRBJ1-4

CDR3: CASSPRTASGTEAFF
DNA: TGTGCCAGCAGTCCCCGGACAGCTTCGGGCACTGAAGCTTTCTTT
D: NA
V: TRBV27
size: once
J: TRBJ1-1

CDR3: CASSSASSYEQYF
DNA: TGTGCCAGCAGTTCCGCGAGCTCCTACGAGCAGTACTTC
D: NA
V: TRBV12-3/TRBV12-4
size: NA
J: TRBJ2-7

CDR3: CASSLDGAAGAGELFF
DNA: TGTGCCAGCAGCTTAGACGGCGCAGCGGGGGCCGGGGAGCTGTTTTTT
D: TRBD2
V: TRBV7-8
size: NA
J: TRBJ2-2

CDR3: CASSQDGGRNTEAFF
DNA: TGTGCCAGCAGCCAAGACGGGGGGAGGAACACTGAAGCTTTCTTT
D: NA
V: TRBV3-1/TRBV3-2
size: NA
J: TRBJ1-1

CDR3: CASSPLPGQLNEQFF
DNA: TGTGCCAGCAGCCCACTTCCGGGACAGCTCAATGAGCAGTTCTTC
D: TRBD1
V: TRBV6-2/TRBV6-3
size: NA
J: TRBJ2-1

CDR3: CASGIQGNTEAFF
DNA: TGTGCCAGCGGGATACAGGGGAACACTGAAGCTTTCTTT
D: NA
V: TRBV6-6
size: NA
J: TRBJ1-1

CDR3: CASSLIKGAEETQYF
DNA: TGCGCCAGCAGCTTGATTAAGGGGGCTGAAGAGACCCAGTACTTC
D: TRBD1
V: TRBV5-1
size: NA
J: TRBJ2-5